This T cell receptor (beta chain) was profiled in a study of T cells after yellow fever vaccination. Findings and limits, study-wide: FACS-sorted repertoires could contain abundant clonotypes contaminating from the bulk population. The secondary response was weaker, and its peak arrived faster, on day 5 versus 15. Reappearance after the booster was seen for most primary-vaccination clones, at 95% to 98% CD4 and about 90% CD8.

Production of TCR cDNA was by 5'RACE template switching, which also added a universal primer site and UMIs. TCRdb re-called the 5' RACE reads with MiXCR, one entry per CDR3 protein. Of about 400,000 distinct CDR3 sequences listed, approximately 6% are singletons. This clonotype was found a few times. Its antigen is currently unknown. The sequence was collected from a man aged 25-45 years who received the YFV17D yellow fever vaccine. Here the sequenced sample was PBMCs, taken 5 days after the yellow fever booster vaccination.

Written as DNA, the CDR3 is TGTGCCAGCAGCCAGTCGGGGACCGGGGAGCTGTTTTTT. Amino acid sequence: CASSQSGTGELFF. V and J are TRBV6-2 or TRBV6-3 and TRBJ2-2; possible D gene TRBD2, 5 bases. With 6 bases removed from V and 5 bases from J, the gap between germline ends came to 10 bases. Germline V gives CDR1 MNHEY, CDR2 SVGEGT. The CDR3 is 13 amino acids.